Presented here are 19 T cell receptor beta chains from one specimen sequenced in a study of tumor-infiltrating lymphocytes in localized non-small cell lung cancer. TCRdb keeps only in-frame clones here, not all; method: immunoSEQ multiplex PCR. The sample contains about 13,000 clones, approximately 74% of which appear only once. The sequencing sample was made of uninvolved lung tissue not adjacent to the tumor. Every receptor here comes from a human donor with non-small cell lung cancer.

The rearrangement links TRBV10-3 to TRBJ2-7; D is ambiguous. There are 10 residues in the CDR3. The germline V gene encodes CDR1 ENHRY and CDR2 SYGVKD. V was trimmed by 9 bases and J by 7 bases, leaving 10 bases between them. The CDR3 reads CAMGMGEQYF. The DNA for the CDR3 is TGTGCCATGGGTATGGGGGAGCAGTACTTC.

The chain is built from TRBV5-1 and TRBJ1-4; D is unclear. The CDR3 consists of 15 residues. Germline lookup yields CDR1 SGHRS and CDR2 YFSETQ. V was cut by 0 bases and J by 8 bases, with 14 bases left in between. The CDR3 sequence: CASSLGSGIEEKLFF. As DNA, the CDR3 is TGCGCCAGCAGCTTGGGATCGGGGATAGAGGAAAAACTGTTTTTT.

The chain recombines TRBV5-6 with TRBJ1-3, with D perhaps TRBD1 (5 bases). Looked up from germline, CDR1 is SGHDT and CDR2 is YYEEEE. The CDR3 is 15 residues long. Trimming left V 2 bases short and J 2 bases short, with 11 bases between. The CDR3 sequence is CASSFGGGTGNTIYF. DNA for the CDR3: TGTGCCAGCAGCTTTGGGGGAGGAACTGGAAACACCATATATTTT.

This clone has a handful of counts. V and J are TRBV5-1 and TRBJ1-4; D is ambiguous. Germline values: CDR1 SGHRS, CDR2 YFSETQ. The CDR3 totals 16 residues. Trimming removed 6 bases from V and 0 bases from J, with 15 bases in between. CDR3 loop: CASKSGLTATNEKLFF. The CDR3 region has the DNA TGCGCCAGCAAAAGTGGACTCACTGCAACTAATGAAAAACTGTTTTTT.

V and J are TRBV11-3 and TRBJ2-7, with D maybe TRBD2 (6 bases). Germline CDR1 reads SGHNT; CDR2 reads YENEEA. This CDR3 spans 14 amino acids. V dropped 1 base and J dropped 1 base, with 8 bases sitting between them. This CDR3 reads CASSLGEESYEQYF. The CDR3 DNA is TGTGCCAGCAGCTTAGGGGAGGAGTCCTACGAGCAGTACTTC. The whole variable domain, remainder taken from reference TRBV11-3 and TRBJ2-7, is EAGVVQSPRYKIIEKKQPVAFWCNPISGHNTLYWYLQNLGQGPELLIRYENEEAVDDSQLPKDRFSAERLKGVDSTLKIQPAELGDSAVYLCASSLGEESYEQYFGPGTRLTVT.

J is TRBJ1-1 and V is TRBV30, with 8 bases matching TRBD1. V lost 2 bases to trimming and J lost 1 base; unmatched junction nucleotides: 12. The CDR3 consists of 17 residues. Looked up from germline, CDR1 is GTSNPN and CDR2 is SVGIG (reference sequence). CDR3 bases: TGTGCCTGGAGTCGCTACATCCGACAGGGGCAGAACACTGAAGCTTTCTTT. It is translated as CAWSRYIRQGQNTEAFF.

V is TRBV28 and J is TRBJ2-7; perhaps D is TRBD1 or TRBD2 (5 bases each). Trimming pared 7 bases from V and 1 base from J, leaving 17 bases between. This CDR3 region has 15 residues. Per the germline V gene, CDR1 is MDHEN and CDR2 is SYDVKM. CDR3 DNA sequence: TGTGCCAGCACCCGGCCCGGGACCGAGTCCTACGAGCAGTACTTC. Its protein product is CASTRPGTESYEQYF.

The chain has TRBV9 and TRBJ1-1, with D unresolved. Germline V gene data show CDR1 as SGDLS and CDR2 as YYNGEE. The CDR3 length is 13 residues. The germline V and J ends were trimmed by 4 bases and 4 bases, with 11 bases remaining between them. The chain's CDR3 is CASSPGLSTEAFF. The CDR3, as DNA: TGTGCCAGCAGCCCAGGACTGAGCACTGAAGCTTTCTTT.

This clone came up a few times. This sequence joins TRBV29-1 and TRBJ2-7, with no clear D. The CDR3 totals 13 residues. Germline CDR1 SQVTM, CDR2 ANQGSEA. V lost 0 bases and J lost 1, with 7 bases in between. The CDR3 DNA reads TGCAGCGTTGAAGACACGAAATCCTACGAGCAGTACTTC. This sequence encodes CSVEDTKSYEQYF.

This clone has just one count. The chain recombines TRBV7-2 with TRBJ1-2; TRBD1 is a possible D gene (5 bases). Germline V gene sequence: CDR1 SGHTA, CDR2 FQGNSA. There are 17 residues in the CDR3. V was cut by 2 bases and J by 3 bases, with 19 bases left in between. The CDR3 region is CASSLIAPRGADYGYTF. The CDR3 DNA sequence: TGTGCCAGCAGCTTAATCGCCCCGAGGGGCGCGGACTATGGCTACACCTTC.

This clone was seen more than once but under ten times. The chain joins TRBV5-6 to TRBJ1-3; no reliable D call. The CDR3 extends over 17 amino acids. The germline CDR1 and CDR2 sequences are SGHDT and YYEEEE. Deletions cut 0 bases from V and 0 bases from J, with 13 bases between. The CDR3 reads CASSLGELRHSGNTIYF. CDR3 nucleotide sequence: TGTGCCAGCAGCTTGGGGGAGCTCAGACACTCTGGAAACACCATATATTTT.

This clone was observed a handful of times. CDR3 DNA sequence: TGTGCCAGCACCACGCGCCCGGGGCGGAATAATGAAAAACTGTTTTTT. As protein: CASTTRPGRNNEKLFF. The V and J genes are TRBV2 and TRBJ1-4, with a possible D match to TRBD1 (5 bases). Germline V lookup: CDR1 SNHLY, CDR2 FYNNEI. V was pared by 7 bases and J by 4 bases, with 19 bases between. The CDR3 runs to 16 residues.

The table lists this clone with a few counts. This chain uses TRBV7-7 with TRBJ2-2; 8 nucleotides align to TRBD2. V was pared by 6 bases and J by 6 bases, with 6 bases of the junction left unmatched. The germline gives CDR1 SSHAT, CDR2 FNYEAQ (reference sequence). The CDR3 sequence is 14 residues long. The CDR3 here is CASSPGGAPGELFF. CDR3 DNA sequence: TGTGCCAGCAGTCCCGGGGGGGCTCCCGGGGAGCTGTTTTTT. Using reference TRBV7-7 and TRBJ2-2 for the parts outside the CDR3, the full variable domain is GAGVSQSPRYKVTKRGQDVTLRCDPISSHATLYWYQQALGQGPEFLTYFNYEAQPDKSGLPSDRFSAERPEGSISTLTIQRTEQRDSAMYRCASSPGGAPGELFFGEGSRLTVL.

The gene calls are TRBV6-6 and TRBJ2-7; TRBD1 might be the D (6 bases). The CDR3 is 11 residues long. V dropped 7 bases and J dropped 3 bases, with 7 bases sitting between them. CDR1 and CDR2 from the germline V gene are MNHNY and SVGAGI (reference sequence). CDR3 amino acids: CASTQGYEQYF. In nucleotides, the CDR3 is TGTGCCAGCACACAGGGCTACGAGCAGTACTTC.

This clone is a singleton in its sample. The rearrangement joins TRBV7-2 to TRBJ2-7; D perhaps matches TRBD1 (6 bases). The length of the CDR3 is 15 residues. V lost 1 base and J 3 bases, leaving 13 bases between the germline ends. Germline CDR1 and CDR2: SGHTA and FQGNSA. As DNA, the CDR3 is TGTGCCAGCAGCTTAGATTCCGGACAGATCTACGAGCAGTACTTC. This codes for CASSLDSGQIYEQYF.

A remark on this clone: One end of the junction fails to match germline, which may point to a read error. This chain links TRBV6-6 with TRBJ2-3; D gene ambiguous. This CDR3 has 9 amino acids. The germline V gene has CDR1 MNHNY and CDR2 SVGAGI (reference sequence). The CDR3, as DNA: TGTGCCAGCAGTTACCCACCTGATTTT. Protein product: CASSYPPDF.

The V and J genes are TRBV19 and TRBJ2-3; D gene uncertain. CDR1 is LNHDA, CDR2 SQIVND, per germline (reference sequence). With 4 bases removed from V and 1 base from J, the gap between germline ends came to 12 bases. This CDR3 spans 15 amino acids. The CDR3 here is CASSTEGRGTDTQYF. The CDR3, as DNA: TGTGCCAGTAGTACCGAAGGTCGTGGCACAGATACGCAGTATTTT.

The chain recombines TRBV30 with TRBJ2-2; 8 bases line up with TRBD2. The V gene's germline CDR1 is GTSNPN and CDR2 SVGIG (reference sequence). The CDR3 is 17 amino acids. The V and J ends lost 2 bases and 3 bases, in that order; junction bases with no gene match: 11. The CDR3 DNA reads TGTGCCTGGAGTTCTCCGGGGGGGGGAATGTACACCGGGGAGCTGTTTTTT. This sequence encodes CAWSSPGGGMYTGELFF.

Concerning this clone: The junction shows a germline mismatch at one end, possibly a read error. The V call is TRBV20-1, the J call TRBJ1-1, with unresolved D. Germline CDR1 reads DFQATT; CDR2 reads SNEGSKA (reference sequence). The CDR3 covers 11 residues. The CDR3 DNA follows: TGCAGTGAGTTCCAGGCGGGGTTCGTGGCGTTT. This translates into CSEFQAGFVAF.